This T cell receptor beta chain was identified during a study of blood T cell repertoires in COVID-19 (TCRdb year 2020). Looking at the study overall: The collaborator samples originated in the United States, Italy and Spain and spanned the acute and convalescent phases of COVID-19. Where available, HLA class I and class II types were obtained from metadata supplied by the sample provider rather than from assay-based typing. The material from the prospective study consisted of cDNA or gDNA derived from T cells, B-cell-depleted T cells, or PBMCs. A de-identified subject ID, COVID-19 status, age in years and sex were almost always included in the sample metadata. Samples were obtained from the ongoing ImmuneRACE study (first 160 participants) and from about 1,300 subjects provided by 6 global collaborators. Deeply sampled blood TCRbeta repertoires from subjects exposed to, actively infected with, or recovered from COVID-19 were included in the dataset. The repertoires were made available in a free public database intended to serve as a resource for research on the immune response to SARS-CoV-2. The full study reports these points: The amount of clinical and demographic metadata varied by source and participant and was provided uncurated.

Collaborating institutions collected whole blood in K2EDTA tubes following their own protocols. Collaborator samples were shipped for TCRbeta analysis as frozen whole blood, isolated PBMCs, or DNA extracted from either sample type. The immunoSEQ Assay, a bias-controlled multiplex PCR, was used to amplify TCRbeta CDR3 regions from genomic DNA. In the paper's pipeline: Nucleated cell counts per sample were estimated from amplification of reference gene primers within the assay. To quantify the absolute abundance of each unique TCRbeta CDR3 rearrangement, sequence reads were collapsed and filtered. For each sample, productive Simpson clonality was calculated by taking the square root of Simpson's diversity index across productive rearrangements. Imported from immuneACCESS, the table was reduced by TCRdb to in-frame sequences with V and J called. These copies leave out some clones; in studies compared against another copy, an unresolved V gene accounts for under half, and the cause of the remainder is not known. V and J calls and clone size are given by that table; D and trimming were obtained from the DNA. The sample records roughly 120,000 clones, 80% to 90% of which are singletons. The top ten clones comprise 0.7% to 0.9% of the sample.

CDR1 is given as MNHEY and CDR2 as SMNVEV, both from the germline V gene (reference sequence). A distance of 11 bases separates the germline ends of V and J, which lose 5 bases and 7 bases respectively. The CDR3 measures 12 amino acids from cysteine to phenylalanine. Just CDR3 DNA is preserved here, 36 bases in frame from base 1. Concerning this clone: The antigen this receptor binds is unknown. No base quality information exists; no much larger clone differs at one position.

The V and J segments used are TRBV27 and TRBJ1-2, with no confidently assigned D gene. What was sequenced was peripheral blood. This clonotype was obtained from a woman in her 50s with active or convalescent COVID-19. The nucleotides read TGTGCCAGCAGTGACGGGTACGGTGGCTACACCTTC. Translated, this gives CASSDGYGGYTF.